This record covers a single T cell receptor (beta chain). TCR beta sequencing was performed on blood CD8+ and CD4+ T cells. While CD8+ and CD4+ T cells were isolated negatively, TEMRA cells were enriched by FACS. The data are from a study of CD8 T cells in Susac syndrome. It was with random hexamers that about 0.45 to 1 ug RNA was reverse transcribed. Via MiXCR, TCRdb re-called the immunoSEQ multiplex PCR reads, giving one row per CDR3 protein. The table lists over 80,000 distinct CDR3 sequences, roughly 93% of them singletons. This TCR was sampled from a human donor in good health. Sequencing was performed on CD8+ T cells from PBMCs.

CDR3: CASFTGTSGDQETQYF. The CDR3 region has the DNA TGCGCCAGCTTTACCGGGACTAGCGGGGACCAAGAGACCCAGTACTTC. The gene calls are TRBV5-1 and TRBJ2-5; 13 nucleotides align to TRBD2. This CDR3 comprises 16 residues. With V trimmed by 7 bases and J by 0 bases, 6 bases remained unmatched. Germline CDR1 SGHRS, CDR2 YFSETQ. Using reference TRBV5-1 and TRBJ2-5 for the parts outside the CDR3, the full variable domain is KAGVTQTPRYLIKTRGQQVTLSCSPISGHRSVSWYQQTPGQGLQFLFEYFSETQRNKGNFPGRFSGRQFSNSRSEMNVSTLELGDSALYLCASFTGTSGDQETQYFGPGTRLLVL.